Presented here are 10 T cell receptor beta chains from one specimen sequenced in a study of cytomegalovirus exposure and HLA in healthy donors. The PCR employed 60 Vbeta primers together with 13 Jbeta primers. Some clones are missing from TCRdb's copy, which holds only in-frame ones; the method was immunoSEQ multiplex PCR. The sample yields about 140,000 clones, 82% seen once. The source material was PBMCs. Receptors were obtained from a woman in her forties or fifties in good health and CMV-seropositive.

The V and J genes are TRBV28 and TRBJ2-1; D is unresolved. Trimming left V 4 bases short and J 6 bases short, with 7 bases between. CDR3 size: 12 residues. Germline V gene lookup returns CDR1 MDHEN and CDR2 SYDVKM. This chain's CDR3 is CASSSFPNEQFF. The CDR3, as DNA: TGTGCCAGCAGTTCCTTCCCCAATGAGCAGTTCTTC.

The table lists this clone with a count of one. The chain joins TRBV4-1 to TRBJ2-3; a possible D gene is TRBD1 (6 bases). CDR1 is MGHRA, CDR2 YSYEKL, per germline. The V and J ends lost 5 bases and 0 bases respectively, with 9 bases between them. The CDR3 has 14 amino acids. CDR3 residues: CASSTTGSTDTQYF. DNA for the CDR3: TGCGCCAGCAGCACGACAGGAAGCACAGATACGCAGTATTTT.

The V call is TRBV5-1, the J call TRBJ2-3; 7 bases align to TRBD2. The ends lost 3 bases at V and 2 bases at J; junction bases unmatched: 6. CDR3 length: 15 amino acids. Germline CDR1 is SGHRS and CDR2 is YFSETQ. Here the CDR3 DNA reads TGCGCCAGCAGCTACGCGGGAGTTACCACAGATACGCAGTATTTT. Protein: CASSYAGVTTDTQYF.

The V gene is TRBV10-1, the J gene TRBJ2-2, with 8 bases identical to TRBD1. The CDR3 is made up of 15 amino acids. Germline CDR1 and CDR2: WNHNN and SYGVQD (reference sequence). V lost 6 bases, J lost 1 base, and 4 bases stayed unmatched. Here the CDR3 DNA reads TGCGCCAGCAGGGAGGGGACAGGGAACACCGGGGAGCTGTTTTTT. Residues: CASREGTGNTGELFF.

The chain links TRBV5-1 to TRBJ2-7; 7 bases are shared with TRBD1. Germline values: CDR1 SGHRS, CDR2 YFSETQ. The CDR3 is 17 residues long. The J segment lost 1 base and the V segment lost 0 bases, leaving 10 bases of the junction unmatched. The CDR3 spells CASSLAETDRPSYEQYF. The CDR3 DNA is TGCGCCAGCAGCTTGGCCGAAACGGACAGGCCGTCCTACGAGCAGTACTTC.

The chain combines TRBV27 with TRBJ2-1; TRBD2 agrees at 8 bases. The germline gives CDR1 MNHEY, CDR2 SMNVEV (reference sequence). J gave up 2 bases and V 7 bases, and 4 bases lay outside the gene matches. The CDR3 runs to 14 residues. The CDR3 DNA reads TGTGCCAGCACCACTAGCGGACCCTACAATGAGCAGTTCTTC. Its translation is CASTTSGPYNEQFF.

The chain is built from TRBV18 and TRBJ1-6; tentatively, D is TRBD1 (5 bases). The CDR3 covers 13 residues. Trimming removed 6 bases at V and 7 bases at J, with 10 bases between. Germline loops: CDR1 KGHSH, CDR2 LQKENI. CDR3: CASSLDRNSPLHF. DNA for the CDR3: TGTGCCAGCTCCCTTGACAGAAATTCACCCCTCCACTTT.

The J gene is TRBJ2-7, the V gene TRBV7-2; no clear D. The CDR3 consists of 14 residues. The V end was cut by 2 bases, the J end by 6 bases, with 14 bases between. From germline, CDR1 is SGHTA and CDR2 FQGNSA. The CDR3 nucleotides are TGTGCCAGCAGCTTAAAGGCCTATGACTCCGAGCAGTACTTC. This codes for CASSLKAYDSEQYF.

This clone was counted between two and nine times. The V gene is TRBV7-9, the J gene TRBJ1-4; a possible D gene is TRBD1 (5 bases). Germline lookup yields CDR1 SEHNR and CDR2 FQNEAQ (reference sequence). Trimming took 8 bases from V and 7 from J, leaving 11 bases between them. The CDR3 loop spans 12 amino acids. The CDR3 DNA reads as TGTGCCAGCTCCCCAGGGATTGAAAAACTGTTTTTT. Translated: CASSPGIEKLFF. Variable domain in full (rest from reference TRBV7-9 and TRBJ1-4): DTGVSQNPRHKITKRGQNVTFRCDPISEHNRLYWYRQTLGQGPEFLTYFQNEAQLEKSRLLSDRFSAERPKGSFSTLEIQRTEQGDSAMYLCASSPGIEKLFFGSGTQLSVL.

This chain connects TRBV28 to TRBJ2-1, with D possibly matching TRBD2 (6 bases). The CDR3 totals 15 residues. Trimming took off 7 bases at V and 0 bases at J, with 13 bases between the two ends. Germline CDR1 reads MDHEN; CDR2 reads SYDVKM. In DNA, the CDR3 is TGTGCCAGCATGCCCCCAGCGGGCTCCTACAATGAGCAGTTCTTC. As protein: CASMPPAGSYNEQFF.